The entry below describes one T cell receptor beta chain. A few counts support this clone. The target of this receptor is not known. Nothing much larger sits one base from this clone, and base qualities are not available. The sample belongs to a study of OX40 agonist ivuxolimab in advanced cancers. With regard to the full study: Ivuxolimab, which targeted the costimulatory receptor OX40 (CD134), was an agonistic, fully human IgG2 monoclonal antibody. Intravenous ivuxolimab was administered to patients every 2 weeks at six dose levels: 0.01, 0.1, 0.3, 1.5, 3 and 10 mg/kg. Of the approximately 50 patients in dose escalation, 19 had hepatocellular carcinoma, about 15 had melanoma, 9 had renal cell carcinoma and 9 had head and neck cancer. In the dose-escalation cohort, roughly 80% of patients were male, and the mean age was approximately 55 years, with a range of about 23 to 90. Prior anti-PD-1, anti-PD-L1 or anti-CTLA-4 therapy was permitted, and approximately 40% of dose-escalation patients had received checkpoint inhibitors. Partial responses were achieved by three dose-escalation patients, of whom one had hepatocellular carcinoma and two had cutaneous melanoma. Peripheral TCRbeta sequencing aimed to test whether ivuxolimab altered TCR sequence diversity and caused clonal T-cell expansion. The paper describes the monotherapy dose-escalation part (N ≈ 52 patients) of the phase I trial of ivuxolimab. General conclusions and limits of the study: In the 0.1-3.0 mg/kg groups, partial responders were among the patients with the lowest normalized peripheral clonal expansion, particularly in CD8+ T cells. Which antigens the clonally expanded peripheral T cells were specific for was not determined. Low levels of normalized T-cell clonal expansion were also seen in some patients who did not respond. At doses of 0.1 to 3.0 mg/kg, clonal expansion of both CD4+ and CD8+ T cells in blood was seen between baseline and week 6. After ivuxolimab, CD8+ T cells had more expanded clones than CD4+ T cells on average.

According to the germline V gene, CDR1 reads MDHEN and CDR2 reads SYDVKM. The trim is 2 bases for V and 5 bases for J, with a gap of 4 bases between the germline ends. Counted from cysteine to phenylalanine, this CDR3 has 12 amino acids. Only CDR3 DNA remains: 36 bases, in frame from the first base. To sequence the TCRbeta CDR3 region, genomic DNA was isolated from the sorted cells. The immunoSEQ Assay was used to sequence the TCRbeta CDR3 regions. Sourced from immuneACCESS, this table was stored by TCRdb with only in-frame sequences that have V and J called. A share of the clones is absent; for the studies checked, an unresolved V gene accounts for under half, and the remainder has no known explanation. This sample lists nearly 45,000 clones; 75% to 85% were detected once. The ten most abundant clones make up 4% to 4.5% of the sample. Patients with autoimmune disease history or receiving systemic immunosuppression were excluded from the trial. Peripheral blood for TCR sequencing was collected from all dose cohorts at baseline, on cycle 4 day 1, and on cycle 7 day 1. Samples came from an open-label, multicenter, first-in-human phase I dose-escalation trial of ivuxolimab. The trial enrolled adults with locally advanced or metastatic head and neck squamous cell, hepatocellular, melanoma or renal cell carcinoma. CD4+ and CD8+ T cells were sorted separately from peripheral blood before TCR sequencing.

This receptor was obtained from an adult with an advanced solid tumor such as melanoma, head and neck, liver or kidney cancer. The specimen was CD4+ or CD8+ T cells sorted from blood, collected in a trial of the OX40 agonist ivuxolimab. The V gene is TRBV28 and the J gene is TRBJ1-5; the D gene is not confidently resolved. The CDR3 sequence is CASSLRYQPQHF. The sequenced DNA is TGTGCCAGCAGTTTAAGATATCAGCCCCAGCATTTT.